This T cell receptor (beta chain) appears in the sequencing data of a study of beta chain features in type 1 diabetes. General observations from the study: The influence of HLA type on TCRB rearrangement stayed undetermined. In every one of the four CD4+ subsets, TCRB CDR3s were moderately but significantly shorter in Type 1 diabetes patients.

Trimming left V 5 bases short and J 3 bases short, with 12 bases between. The V gene's germline CDR1 is SNHLY and CDR2 FYNNEI. The CDR3 runs 14 residues. Concerning this clone itself: Its cognate antigen is unknown.

Reverse transcription of all isolated RNA meant that expressed TCRB transcripts were sequenced. Clones were sequenced by immunoSEQ multiplex PCR, and TCRdb holds only the in-frame ones, with some missing. The table has around 100,000 clones, 28% seen once. The sequence derives from a woman between 18 and 29 years old with type 1 diabetes. The genes are TRBV2 and TRBJ2-3; possibly TRBD2 for D (6 bases). Sequencing was performed on central memory CD4+ T cells from blood. The CDR3 sequence is CASSLLASTDTQYF. For the CDR3, the DNA is TGTGCCAGCAGTCTACTAGCATCAACAGATACGCAGTATTTT.